Shown below are 27 T cell receptor beta chains from a single sample sequenced in a study of cytomegalovirus exposure and HLA in healthy donors. PCR employed 60 Vbeta and 13 Jbeta primers. TCRdb keeps only in-frame clones here, not all; method: immunoSEQ multiplex PCR. The table records more than 140,000 clones, over 70% of them present only once. The sequenced sample consisted of PBMCs. These receptors were collected from a man between 25 and 39 years old in good health and CMV-seropositive.

The V gene is TRBV13, the J gene TRBJ2-3; 12 nucleotides match TRBD2. The germline V gene has CDR1 PRHDT and CDR2 FYEKMQ (reference sequence). This CDR3 has 16 amino acids. Germline trimming cut 5 bases from V and 2 bases from J; bases unmatched to any gene: 5. The CDR3 region has the DNA TGTGCCAGCAGCCCTGGACTAGCGGGGCCCACAGATACGCAGTATTTT. Protein product: CASSPGLAGPTDTQYF.

V usage is TRBV2 and J usage is TRBJ2-2; D is perhaps TRBD1 (6 bases). Germline CDR1 reads SNHLY; CDR2 reads FYNNEI. This CDR3 spans 16 amino acids. The V end lost 3 bases, the J end lost 3 bases, and 14 bases lay between the germline ends. CDR3 loop: CASSDFPTGHTGELFF. Here the CDR3 DNA reads TGTGCCAGCAGTGACTTCCCGACAGGTCACACCGGGGAGCTGTTTTTT.

J is TRBJ2-1 and V is TRBV7-2; D unclear. V was pared by 5 bases and J by 4 bases, with 6 bases between. CDR3 length: 12 amino acids. Germline V gene sequence: CDR1 SGHTA, CDR2 FQGNSA. The CDR3 sequence is CASSPRYNEQFF. CDR3 sequence (DNA): TGTGCCAGCAGCCCTAGATACAATGAGCAGTTCTTC.

The chain combines TRBV4-1 with TRBJ2-7; 9 bases fit TRBD2. The length of the CDR3 is 15 residues. Germline trimming cut 0 bases from V and 11 bases from J; bases unmatched to any gene: 11. Germline CDR1 MGHRA, CDR2 YSYEKL. As DNA, the CDR3 is TGCGCCAGCAGCCAAGATCTTGCGGGGGGGCGTCAAGAGTACTTC. This translates into CASSQDLAGGRQEYF.

The CDR3 is CASLNPTENEQFF. The CDR3 nucleotides are TGCGCCAGCCTTAACCCGACAGAGAATGAGCAGTTCTTC. V gene TRBV5-1 combines with J gene TRBJ2-1; possible D gene TRBD1, 5 bases. Trimming shortened V by 7 bases and J by 7 bases, and 15 bases separated the two germline ends. The germline CDR1 and CDR2 sequences are SGHRS and YFSETQ. This CDR3 is 13 amino acids long.

The chain carries TRBV20-1 and TRBJ2-1; a possible D gene is TRBD2 (6 bases). This CDR3 contains 10 residues. Germline assignment: CDR1 DFQATT and CDR2 SNEGSKA (reference sequence). Deletions cut 7 bases from V and 5 bases from J, with 6 bases between. The CDR3 nucleotides are TGCAGTGGGGGGGACAATGAGCAGTTCTTC. Its protein product is CSGGDNEQFF.

This clone was observed a handful of times. The V gene is TRBV5-1, the J gene TRBJ2-3; TRBD1 agrees at 9 bases. The CDR3 is made up of 17 amino acids. Germline lookup yields CDR1 SGHRS and CDR2 YFSETQ. J lost 7 bases, V lost 3 bases, and 15 bases had no gene match. The CDR3 is CASSYLFRDREQYTQYF. In nucleotides, the CDR3 is TGCGCCAGCAGCTACCTTTTTCGGGACAGGGAACAATATACGCAGTATTTT.

The CDR3: CASSQQGPYGYTF. The CDR3 DNA follows: TGTGCCAGCAGCCAACAGGGGCCCTATGGCTACACCTTC. The chain combines TRBV5-8 with TRBJ1-2, with TRBD1 matching over 7 bases. The V segment lost 4 bases and the J segment 4 bases; nucleotides outside the gene matches: 4. The CDR3 runs to 13 residues. The germline gives CDR1 SGHTS, CDR2 YDEGEE.

The chain joins TRBV7-9 to TRBJ2-1; TRBD2 matches at 12 bases. Germline loops: CDR1 SEHNR, CDR2 FQNEAQ (reference sequence). V was clipped by 5 bases and J by 7 bases; unmatched bases: 6. The CDR3 loop spans 15 amino acids. The CDR3 loop reads CASSLGLAGFNEQFF. In nucleotides, the CDR3 is TGTGCCAGCAGCCTCGGACTAGCGGGGTTTAATGAGCAGTTCTTC.

This clone was seen only once. The chain couples TRBV6-5 to TRBJ2-7, with 7 bases aligning to TRBD2. This CDR3 contains 16 residues. V was clipped by 2 bases and J by 3 bases; unmatched bases: 10. The germline V gene encodes CDR1 MNHEY and CDR2 SVGAGI. The CDR3 bases are TGTGCCAGCAGTTACGGTGGGGGAGGGTCGTACTACGAGCAGTACTTC. The encoded protein is CASSYGGGGSYYEQYF.

This clone was seen only a few times. The chain employs TRBV5-5 and TRBJ2-2, with D maybe TRBD2 (6 bases). Between the trimmed V and J ends, which lost 0 bases and 6 bases, there was a span of 12 bases. From germline, CDR1 is SGHKS and CDR2 YYEKEE (reference sequence). CDR3 length equals 15 residues. CDR3: CASSLAGEFPGELFF. The CDR3, as DNA: TGTGCCAGCAGCTTGGCGGGAGAATTCCCCGGGGAGCTGTTTTTT.

This clone came up once. The chain recombines TRBV7-9 with TRBJ2-1; TRBD1 agrees at 7 bases. The germline CDR1 and CDR2 sequences are SEHNR and FQNEAQ (reference sequence). After removal of 1 base from V and 8 bases from J, the junction contained 8 bases not matched to a gene. The CDR3 is made up of 15 amino acids. CDR3 amino acids: CASSLGRGIIDEQFF. In DNA, the CDR3 is TGTGCCAGCAGCTTAGGCAGGGGGATTATCGATGAGCAGTTCTTC.

J is TRBJ1-3 and V is TRBV7-2, with 11 bases fitting TRBD1. This CDR3 region has 15 residues. Losses at the gene ends were 3 bases for V and 2 bases for J; bases not matched to a gene: 0. Germline V gene lookup returns CDR1 SGHTA and CDR2 FQGNSA. CDR3 nucleotide sequence: TGTGCCAGCAGCTTGGGACAGGGGGCTGGAAACACCATATATTTT. Translating gives CASSLGQGAGNTIYF.

This clone was counted once. The chain employs TRBV11-2 and TRBJ2-7; the D gene is possibly TRBD2 (5 bases). V lost 4 bases to trimming and J lost 3 bases, with 10 bases between them. The length of the CDR3 is 13 residues. Germline V gene sequence: CDR1 SGHAT, CDR2 FQNNGV. The CDR3 DNA is TGTGCCAGCAGCTCCGGACTTAACTACGAGCAGTACTTC. Translation gives CASSSGLNYEQYF.

This clone was detected only once. The chain recombines TRBV14 with TRBJ1-1; weak D call: TRBD1 (5 bases). Germline lookup yields CDR1 SGHDN and CDR2 FVKESK. V was cut by 1 base and J by 3 bases, with 9 bases left in between. This CDR3 is built from 14 residues. The CDR3 here is CASSQVDSDTEAFF. CDR3 bases: TGTGCCAGCAGCCAAGTAGACAGCGACACTGAAGCTTTCTTT.

V gene TRBV7-6 combines with J gene TRBJ2-7, with 8 bases aligning to TRBD2. The V gene end was trimmed by 0 bases and the J gene end by 6 bases; junction bases not matched to a gene: 4. There are 14 residues in the CDR3. Germline CDR1 is SGHVS and CDR2 is FNYEAQ. The CDR3 DNA reads as TGTGCCAGCAGCTTAGCCGGGGGGGAGTCCGAGCAGTACTTC. Translated: CASSLAGGESEQYF.

The CDR3 here is CATSSPQTGRETQYF. Here the CDR3 DNA reads TGTGCCACCTCTTCCCCTCAGACAGGGAGAGAGACCCAGTACTTC. V is TRBV2 and J is TRBJ2-5, with 7 bases aligning to TRBD1. CDR1 SNHLY and CDR2 FYNNEI come from the germline V gene. The V gene end was trimmed by 10 bases and the J gene end by 4 bases; junction bases not matched to a gene: 15. The CDR3 extends over 15 amino acids.

The chain is built from TRBV27 and TRBJ2-1; 10 bases fit TRBD1. The J segment lost 7 bases and the V segment lost 2 bases, leaving 5 bases of the junction unmatched. The CDR3 contains 15 residues. Germline CDR1 reads MNHEY; CDR2 reads SMNVEV (reference sequence). The CDR3 spells CASSLRRQGANEQFF. The DNA for the CDR3 is TGTGCCAGCAGTTTACGGAGACAGGGGGCGAATGAGCAGTTCTTC.

The CDR3 coding sequence is TGCGCCAGCAGCACCCGGGACAGGAAATACAATGAGCAGTTCTTC. It translates to CASSTRDRKYNEQFF. The chain has TRBV5-1 and TRBJ2-1; TRBD1 agrees at 8 bases. The junction had 7 bases not matched to a gene; V was cut back by 4 bases and J by 4 bases. Germline V gives CDR1 SGHRS, CDR2 YFSETQ. CDR3 length equals 15 residues.

This clone turned up a few times. The rearrangement links TRBV6-5 to TRBJ2-7; 10 bases are a match to TRBD2. CDR3 length: 15 residues. V was clipped by 2 bases and J by 2 bases; unmatched bases: 3. Germline assignment: CDR1 MNHEY and CDR2 SVGAGI. CDR3 nucleotide sequence: TGTGCCAGCAGTTACGCTAGCGGGGGTACCTACGAGCAGTACTTC. It codes for CASSYASGGTYEQYF.

This chain links TRBV2 with TRBJ2-5; 13 nucleotides match TRBD2. Germline CDR1 SNHLY, CDR2 FYNNEI. Unmatched junction bases numbered 3, after V lost 6 bases and J lost 5 bases. This CDR3 contains 14 residues. The CDR3 sequence: CASRSTSGGETQYF. CDR3 bases: TGTGCCAGCAGGTCGACTAGCGGGGGGGAGACCCAGTACTTC.

This clone was found a few times. The V and J genes are TRBV19 and TRBJ1-2; 7 positions agree with TRBD1. The CDR3 consists of 15 residues. The germline gives CDR1 LNHDA, CDR2 SQIVND (reference sequence). Trimming cost V 6 bases and J 3 bases; bases outside gene matches: 10. CDR3 nucleotides: TGTGCCAGTAGATCCTCCCGACAGGGAGACTATGGCTACACCTTC. It translates to CASRSSRQGDYGYTF.

This chain joins TRBV27 and TRBJ2-7; 10 bases line up with TRBD2. This CDR3 spans 16 amino acids. V lost 0 bases and J lost 4; bases outside the gene matches: 6. Germline CDR1 and CDR2: MNHEY and SMNVEV (reference sequence). CDR3 amino acids: CASSLSTGLAYYEQYF. CDR3 DNA: TGTGCCAGCAGTTTATCGACGGGACTAGCGTATTACGAGCAGTACTTC.

The chain employs TRBV4-3 and TRBJ2-1, with D possibly matching TRBD2 (5 bases). Trimming pared 2 bases from V and 9 bases from J, leaving 11 bases between. Germline CDR1 is LGHNA and CDR2 is YSLEER. The CDR3 loop spans 13 amino acids. CDR3 protein: CASSQRGPAEQFF. In DNA, the CDR3 is TGCGCCAGCAGCCAAAGAGGGCCCGCTGAGCAGTTCTTC.

The genes are TRBV25-1 and TRBJ2-3; possibly TRBD1 for D (5 bases). The CDR3 extends over 11 amino acids. Trimming left V 10 bases short and J 8 bases short, with 13 bases between. Germline CDR1 and CDR2: MGHDK and SYGVNS. CDR3 region: CAISIQGTQYF. CDR3 DNA sequence: TGTGCCATCTCAATCCAGGGTACGCAGTATTTT.

Of note for this clone: One end of the junction is discordant with germline, which a read error may explain. The V gene is TRBV5-1, the J gene TRBJ2-3, with 8 bases fitting TRBD2. CDR1 SGHRS and CDR2 YFSETQ come from the germline V gene. The CDR3 is 16 amino acids. The CDR3 DNA reads TGCGCCAGCACCTTGGACGGGGGGGCTAGCACAGATACGCAGTATTTT. Protein: CASTLDGGASTDTQYF.

V gene TRBV7-9 combines with J gene TRBJ2-3, with D possibly being TRBD1 (5 bases). Germline loops: CDR1 SEHNR, CDR2 FQNEAQ (reference sequence). CDR3 length: 16 amino acids. V was trimmed by 4 bases and J by 0 bases, leaving 14 bases between them. The CDR3 sequence: CASSSGWGTSTDTQYF. The CDR3, as DNA: TGTGCCAGCAGCTCCGGGTGGGGCACTAGCACAGATACGCAGTATTTT.